This T cell receptor beta chain comes out of a study of T cells in Graves' hyperthyroidism and ophthalmopathy. Study-wide results and limits: Most clonotypes expanded in thyroid above 0.001 were likewise present in blood. By a 13 V-J model, ophthalmopathy was set apart from stable hyperthyroidism.

CDR3 size: 14 residues. Germline V CDR1 and CDR2: MNHEY, SVGEGT. Amplified TCR beta CDR3 regions derived from RNA transcripts. TCR CDR3 regions were first amplified by RT-PCR with HTBI primers. One entry per CDR3 protein results from TCRdb running MiXCR on the multiplex PCR reads. The sample records hundreds of thousands of distinct CDR3 sequences, nearly 20% being singletons. In regard to this clonotype: The antigen is unknown. An end of the junction differs from the germline gene, which may be a read error.

The rearrangement joins TRBV6-2 or TRBV6-3 to TRBJ2-7; D is possibly TRBD2 (5 bases). This sequence originates from a middle-aged man with Graves' ophthalmopathy. The specimen was blood. CDR3 loop: CASRAGLGMEEQHF. The CDR3 region has the DNA TGTGCCAGCAGAGCCGGGCTAGGAATGGAGGAGCAGCACTTC.